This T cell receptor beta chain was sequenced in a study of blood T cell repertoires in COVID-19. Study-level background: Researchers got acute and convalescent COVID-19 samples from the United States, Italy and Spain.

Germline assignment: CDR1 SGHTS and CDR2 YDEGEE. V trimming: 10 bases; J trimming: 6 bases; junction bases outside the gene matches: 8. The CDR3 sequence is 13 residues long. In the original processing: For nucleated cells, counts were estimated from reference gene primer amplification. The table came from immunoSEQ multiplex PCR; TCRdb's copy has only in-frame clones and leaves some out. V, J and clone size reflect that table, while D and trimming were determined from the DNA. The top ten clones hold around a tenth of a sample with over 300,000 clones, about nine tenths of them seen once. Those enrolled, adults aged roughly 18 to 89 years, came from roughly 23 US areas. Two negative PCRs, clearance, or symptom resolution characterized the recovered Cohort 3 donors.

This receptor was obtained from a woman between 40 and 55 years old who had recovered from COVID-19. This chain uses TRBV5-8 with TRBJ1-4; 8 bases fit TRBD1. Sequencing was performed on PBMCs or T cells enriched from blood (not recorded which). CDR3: CASRGRGDEKLFF. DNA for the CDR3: TGTGCCTCCAGGGGGCGCGGGGATGAAAAACTGTTTTTT.